Each of the 27 T cell receptor beta chains below was sequenced from the same sample in a study of monozygotic twins with inflammatory bowel disease. TCRdb derives one entry per CDR3 protein from the 5' RACE reads, leaving out DNA. The sample data list approximately 400,000 distinct CDR3 sequences. The sequencing sample was made of blood. The origin of the receptors is a human donor with ulcerative colitis or Crohn's disease, or a healthy co-twin of an affected twin (not recorded which).

V and J are TRBV28 and TRBJ1-4. There are 15 residues in the CDR3. Germline V gives CDR1 MDHEN, CDR2 SYDVKM. The CDR3 sequence: CASSLSGGISEKLFF.

The V and J genes are TRBV10-3 and TRBJ1-2; TCRdb calls TRBD1, which cannot be checked without DNA. The germline V gene encodes CDR1 ENHRY and CDR2 SYGVKD. The CDR3 extends over 13 amino acids. The CDR3 spells CAISRDRDYGYTF.

This sequence joins TRBV15 and TRBJ2-5; the TCRdb call, TRBD2, lacks DNA for checking. The CDR3 is 16 amino acids. The germline CDR1 and CDR2 sequences are LNHNV and YYDKDF (reference sequence). CDR3 residues: CATSRVQAGGEETQYF.

The chain combines TRBV25-1 with TRBJ2-5; the TRBD1 assignment by TCRdb is unverifiable without DNA. There are 11 residues in the CDR3. In germline, CDR1 is MGHDK, CDR2 SYGVNS. CDR3 loop: CASPEGATQYF.

The chain joins TRBV20-1 to TRBJ2-7; TCRdb picks TRBD2, but there is no DNA to check that call. The CDR3 is made up of 14 amino acids. Germline CDR1 is DFQATT and CDR2 is SNEGSKA (reference sequence). CDR3 sequence reads: CSARDKTSRYEQYF.

This chain joins TRBV27 and TRBJ1-2; TCRdb picks TRBD1, but there is no DNA to check that call. Germline loops: CDR1 MNHEY, CDR2 SMNVEV (reference sequence). The CDR3 is 15 amino acids. The CDR3 sequence is CASSLGGQVNGGYTF.

The chain links TRBV20-1 to TRBJ1-1; TCRdb's D call, TRBD1, is unchecked because there is no DNA. Per germline, CDR1 DFQATT and CDR2 SNEGSKA (reference sequence). The CDR3 length is 14 residues. The CDR3 protein is CSASAGYRGTEAFF.

The rearrangement links TRBV18 to TRBJ2-3; TCRdb indicates TRBD1, and absent DNA this call remains unverified. Germline CDR1 and CDR2: KGHSH and LQKENI. CDR3 length: 16 residues. The CDR3 region is CASSPPNRGRTDTQYF.

V and J are TRBV7-2 and TRBJ2-1; the TCRdb D gene call, TRBD1, has no DNA to confirm it. In germline, CDR1 is SGHTA, CDR2 FQGNSA. The CDR3 covers 13 residues. Here the CDR3 reads CASSLGTDNEQFF.

This sequence joins TRBV3-1 and TRBJ1-1; as DNA is missing, the TRBD1 call by TCRdb cannot be tested. The CDR3 is 15 amino acids. Germline CDR1 reads LGHDT; CDR2 reads YNNKEL (reference sequence). The CDR3 loop reads CASSQGGQTNTEAFF.

V is TRBV25-1 and J is TRBJ1-2. Germline lookup yields CDR1 MGHDK and CDR2 SYGVNS. CDR3 length: 13 amino acids. This chain's CDR3 is CASSEGPNYGYTF.

The gene calls are TRBV7-9 and TRBJ2-1; no DNA is available, so the TRBD2 call from TCRdb remains unchecked. CDR3 length: 13 residues. From germline, CDR1 is SEHNR and CDR2 FQNEAQ (reference sequence). The CDR3: CASSPQRGRPQFF.

The CDR3 region is CASSQTSGGVRRHEQFF. The rearrangement joins TRBV5-1 to TRBJ2-1; TCRdb lists TRBD2, though no DNA is available to test this call. Germline V gives CDR1 SGHRS, CDR2 YFSETQ. This CDR3 region has 17 residues. The full variable domain, rest sourced from reference TRBV5-1 and TRBJ2-1, is KAGVTQTPRYLIKTRGQQVTLSCSPISGHRSVSWYQQTPGQGLQFLFEYFSETQRNKGNFPGRFSGRQFSNSRSEMNVSTLELGDSALYLCASSQTSGGVRRHEQFFGPGTRLTVL.

CDR3 protein: CASSLVEGPYEQYF. V gene TRBV7-2 combines with J gene TRBJ2-7. CDR1 is SGHTA, CDR2 FQGNSA, per germline. The CDR3 contains 14 residues. The full variable domain, rest sourced from reference TRBV7-2 and TRBJ2-7, is GAGVSQSPSNKVTEKGKDVELRCDPISGHTALYWYRQSLGQGLEFLIYFQGNSAPDKSGLPSDRFSAERTGGSVSTLTIQRTQQEDSAVYLCASSLVEGPYEQYFGPGTRLTVT.

CDR3 residues: CASSLGDRVGGYTF. The V call is TRBV7-9, the J call TRBJ1-2; TCRdb's D call of TRBD1 is untestable without DNA. Germline values: CDR1 SEHNR, CDR2 FQNEAQ (reference sequence). The CDR3 runs 14 residues.

The chain links TRBV5-8 to TRBJ1-4; TCRdb outputs TRBD1, but without DNA this stays unchecked. Germline V gene sequence: CDR1 SGHTS, CDR2 YDEGEE. This CDR3 has 14 residues. CDR3 in amino acids: CASSRLGAGEKLFF. The entire variable domain, with the rest obtained from reference TRBV5-8 and TRBJ1-4, is as follows: EAGVTQSPTHLIKTRGQQATLRCSPISGHTSVYWYQQALGLGLQFLLWYDEGEERNRGNFPPRFSGRQFPNYSSELNVNALELEDSALYLCASSRLGAGEKLFFGSGTQLSVL.

The chain uses TRBV7-2 and TRBJ1-6. CDR3 size: 15 residues. Germline assignment: CDR1 SGHTA and CDR2 FQGNSA. This CDR3 is CASSFGRSYNSPLHF.

The V call is TRBV3-1, the J call TRBJ2-1; TCRdb outputs TRBD1, but without DNA this stays unchecked. This CDR3 spans 14 amino acids. Germline loops: CDR1 LGHDT, CDR2 YNNKEL (reference sequence). The chain's CDR3 is CASSQTQTDNEQFF.

CDR3 loop: CASRYNSPLHF. The chain couples TRBV6-1 to TRBJ1-6. From germline, CDR1 is MNHNS and CDR2 SASEGT. CDR3 length equals 11 residues.

V usage is TRBV6-2 or TRBV6-3 and J usage is TRBJ1-1. CDR1 and CDR2 from the germline V gene are MNHEY and SVGEGT. This CDR3 spans 12 amino acids. CDR3 region: CASSYSTHEAFF.

The V call is TRBV6-2 or TRBV6-3, the J call TRBJ1-2; the D call from TCRdb, TRBD1, cannot be confirmed without DNA. This CDR3 contains 15 residues. Germline loops: CDR1 MNHEY, CDR2 SVGEGT. CDR3 sequence reads: CASSPGTGEDDGYTF.

The chain recombines TRBV29-1 with TRBJ2-7; TCRdb picks TRBD1, but there is no DNA to check that call. The CDR3 totals 15 residues. Germline assignment: CDR1 SQVTM and CDR2 ANQGSEA. The CDR3 reads CSVGGPGSYSYEQYF.

The chain recombines TRBV28 with TRBJ2-3; TCRdb's assignment of TRBD1 cannot be checked, as there is no DNA. Germline V gene sequence: CDR1 MDHEN, CDR2 SYDVKM. There are 17 residues in the CDR3. The CDR3 spells CASSYPLGRGWTDTQYF.

J is TRBJ1-5 and V is TRBV20-1. Germline loops: CDR1 DFQATT, CDR2 SNEGSKA (reference sequence). This CDR3 contains 17 residues. This CDR3 is CSARNPGLWEGNQPQHF.

CDR3 residues: CASSPAQGSNEKLFF. The gene calls are TRBV5-1 and TRBJ1-4; TCRdb designates TRBD1, a call that cannot be tested without DNA. The germline gives CDR1 SGHRS, CDR2 YFSETQ. The CDR3 runs 15 residues. The full variable domain, in which reference TRBV5-1 and TRBJ1-4 provide the parts outside the CDR3, is KAGVTQTPRYLIKTRGQQVTLSCSPISGHRSVSWYQQTPGQGLQFLFEYFSETQRNKGNFPGRFSGRQFSNSRSEMNVSTLELGDSALYLCASSPAQGSNEKLFFGSGTQLSVL.

The chain's CDR3 is CASSLLGLGSDTQYF. The gene calls are TRBV5-4 and TRBJ2-3; the D call of TRBD2 rests on TCRdb alone, since no DNA is present to check it. CDR1 and CDR2 from the germline V gene are SGHNT and YYREEE (reference sequence). The CDR3 is 15 residues long.

The rearrangement joins TRBV6-1 to TRBJ2-7; the D call of TRBD2 rests on TCRdb alone, since no DNA is present to check it. Germline V gives CDR1 MNHNS, CDR2 SASEGT. CDR3 length equals 16 residues. CDR3 region: CATHGLAGDLLREQYF.